The rows below give T cell receptor beta chains drawn from one sample of a study of cytomegalovirus exposure and HLA in healthy donors. Only in-frame clones appear in the TCRdb table, and some are missing; sequencing was by immunoSEQ multiplex PCR. This table holds some 160,000 clones, 70% to 80% found once. Sequenced input: PBMCs. Receptors were obtained from a male donor in good health and CMV-seronegative. The CDR3 runs from the conserved cysteine through the conserved F or W. The D gene is left open where the match is weak. Clone size is given for some rows only: seen once, a few or many times, or a class if the clone is expanded.

>TRBV7-8|TRBJ2-1|TRBD2|few
TGTGCCAGCAGCCCCCCTAGGAGACTAGCGGGGGGGCCGTACAATGAGCAGTTCTTC
CASSPPRRLAGGPYNEQFF
>TRBV5-4|TRBJ1-1|NA|NA
TGTGCCAGCAGGATGGGGGCGAAAGCTTTCTTT
CASRMGAKAFF
>TRBV7-9|TRBJ2-2|NA|NA
TGTGCCAGCAGCTCGTCCGGGAACACCGGGGAGCTGTTTTTT
CASSSSGNTGELFF
>TRBV13|TRBJ2-1|TRBD2|NA
TGTGCCAGCAGCCCAAGAGCACGCCAGGGGGCGAGTAGCGGGAGGGCACAAGAGCAGTTCTTC
CASSPRARQGASSGRAQEQFF
>TRBV4-2|TRBJ2-1|TRBD2|NA
TGTGCCAGCAGCCAAGTGAGCGGGAGCTCCTACAATGAGCAGTTCTTC
CASSQVSGSSYNEQFF
>TRBV4-1|TRBJ2-2|NA|NA
TGCGCCAGCCGAAGAGGGGAGGACACCGGGGAGCTGTTTTTT
CASRRGEDTGELFF
>TRBV9|TRBJ2-3|TRBD2|NA
TGTGCCAGCAGCGGCCTAAGGAGCGGGGGATCAGATACGCAGTATTTT
CASSGLRSGGSDTQYF
>TRBV28|TRBJ2-7|TRBD2|NA
TGTGCCAGCAGTTCAATCTGGGAGGGTCTCTACGAGCAGTACTTC
CASSSIWEGLYEQYF
>TRBV18|TRBJ1-2|TRBD1|once
TGTGCCAGCTCACTCCTCGACAGGGGAGGCGAAGATGGCTACACCTTC
CASSLLDRGGEDGYTF
>TRBV27|TRBJ2-7|TRBD1|NA
TGTGCCAGCAGTATATCCGGGACAGGGTCTTACGAGCAGTACTTC
CASSISGTGSYEQYF
>TRBV30|TRBJ2-3|NA|once
TGTGCCTGGAGTCTACAGGGTGGGACAGATACGCAGTATTTT
CAWSLQGGTDTQYF
>TRBV11-3|TRBJ2-7|TRBD1|NA
TGTGCCAGCAGCCCTCGAGGGACAGCGTACGAGCAGTACTTC
CASSPRGTAYEQYF
>TRBV6-4|TRBJ2-3|TRBD2|NA
TGTGCCAGCATCCGAGGGGCTAGCGGGGGAGGTACAGATACGCAGTATTTT
CASIRGASGGGTDTQYF
>TRBV7-9|TRBJ1-5|NA|NA
TGTGCCAGCAGCTTAGGAGGTCCTCAGCCCCAGCATTTT
CASSLGGPQPQHF
>TRBV9|TRBJ2-7|TRBD2|NA
TGTGCCAGCAGCACGACTAGCGGGGGGGTTTACGAGCAGTACTTC
CASSTTSGGVYEQYF
>TRBV13|TRBJ2-7|TRBD2|NA
TGTGCCAGCAGCAGAGCGGGATCGGACTACGAGCAGTACTTC
CASSRAGSDYEQYF
>TRBV2|TRBJ2-7|NA|NA
TGTGCTAGCCGGCTAGGGAGCTCCTACGAGCAGTACTTC
CASRLGSSYEQYF
>TRBV5-1|TRBJ1-1|NA|NA
TGCGCCAGCAGCCAAGAGGGGGTTTTGGTGAACACTGAAGCTTTCTTT
CASSQEGVLVNTEAFF
>TRBV2|TRBJ1-5|NA|NA
TGTGCCAGCAGCCCCCTCCTTGGGGGGGGCAATCAGCCCCAGCATTTT
CASSPLLGGGNQPQHF
>TRBV14|TRBJ1-6|TRBD1|NA
TGTGCCAGCAGCCAAGTGGAGACAGGGGGCTATTCACCCCTCCACTTT
CASSQVETGGYSPLHF
>TRBV10-3|TRBJ2-7|TRBD1|NA
TGTGCCATCAGTAAAACAGGGGCCTCTCCTAACGAGCAGTACTTC
CAISKTGASPNEQYF
>TRBV27|TRBJ1-1|NA|NA
TGTGCCACGTCGGCGGGGGTCGACACTGAAGCTTTCTTT
CATSAGVDTEAFF
>TRBV7-9|TRBJ2-7|NA|NA
TGTGCCAGCAGCTTAGATGGGGCGAACTACGAGCAGTACTTC
CASSLDGANYEQYF
>TRBV10-3|TRBJ1-1|TRBD1|NA
TGTGCCATCAGTGAGTCTGGACAGGGAGGAACTGAAGCTTTCTTT
CAISESGQGGTEAFF
>TRBV29-1|TRBJ2-1|NA|NA
TGCAGCGTCGGAGGGGGCCGGGGGAAGGAGCAGTTCTTC
CSVGGGRGKEQFF
>TRBV14|TRBJ2-2|NA|NA
TGTGCCAGCAGCCAAGCCGCAGGGCGGAACACCGGGGAGCTGTTTTTT
CASSQAAGRNTGELFF
>TRBV19|TRBJ2-7|NA|NA
TGTGCCAGTAGTAAGGGAGGAAGCCCCTACGAGCAGTACTTC
CASSKGGSPYEQYF
>TRBV6-1|TRBJ2-5|TRBD1|few
TGTGCCAGCAGCTTGGGACAGGGCGGGGAGACCCAGTACTTC
CASSLGQGGETQYF
>TRBV7-6|TRBJ1-2|NA|once
TGTGCCAGCAGCTTCGGGGGAGGTGGCTACACCTTC
CASSFGGGGYTF
>TRBV6-1|TRBJ2-5|NA|NA
TGTGCCAGCAGCCCAGGGTCGCTTCAAGAGACCCAGTACTTC
CASSPGSLQETQYF
>TRBV27|TRBJ1-2|NA|NA
TGTGCCAGCAGTTTAAACCCGGTCGGGGATGGCTACACCTTC
CASSLNPVGDGYTF
>TRBV6-5|TRBJ2-3|TRBD2|few
TGTGCCAGCAGTATTAGCGGGAGGGACACAGATACGCAGTATTTT
CASSISGRDTDTQYF
>TRBV10-3|TRBJ2-3|TRBD1|NA
TGTGCCATCAGCCGGGACAGGGCCACAGATACGCAGTATTTT
CAISRDRATDTQYF
>TRBV27|TRBJ1-1|NA|few
TGTGCCAGCAAGAAAGAAGGGGGCACTGAAGCTTTCTTT
CASKKEGGTEAFF
>TRBV7-6|TRBJ1-4|TRBD1|once
TGTGCCAGCAGCCCGGGACAGGGTTATGAAAAACTGTTTTTT
CASSPGQGYEKLFF
>TRBV6-1|TRBJ2-1|TRBD2|NA
TGTGCCAGCACCTCTGTGGTAGCGGGGAACAATGAGCAGTTCTTC
CASTSVVAGNNEQFF
>TRBV7-8|TRBJ2-1|TRBD1|NA
TGTGCCAGCAGCTTAGCGGACAGGGGGCGGAATGAGCAGTTCTTC
CASSLADRGRNEQFF
>TRBV4-2|TRBJ2-3|TRBD1|once
TGTGCCAGCAGCCAAGCACAGGGGGAGAGCACAGATACGCAGTATTTT
CASSQAQGESTDTQYF
>TRBV6-6|TRBJ1-1|NA|NA
TGTGCCAGCAGTCCCCGGGACACTGGGAACACTGAAGCTTTCTTT
CASSPRDTGNTEAFF
>TRBV28|TRBJ1-3|TRBD1|NA
TGTGCCAGCAGTCGTGGACAGGGGGCCTACGGAAACACCATATATTTT
CASSRGQGAYGNTIYF
>TRBV23-1|TRBJ1-1|NA|once
TGCGCCAGCAGTCAATCAACCAATATGGCCCCGCTTGTCAGCACTGAAGCTTTCTTT
CASSQSTNMAPLVSTEAFF
>TRBV6-5|TRBJ1-5|NA|few
TGTGCCAGCAGTAAACAGGGTTCCAATCAGCCCCAGCATTTT
CASSKQGSNQPQHF
>TRBV5-1|TRBJ2-3|TRBD2|NA
TGCGCCAGCAGCTTGGCCAGCGGGGTTAGCACAGATACGCAGTATTTT
CASSLASGVSTDTQYF
>TRBV7-9|TRBJ1-2|NA|NA
TGTGCCAGCAGCTTAGGATTAACAGTAGGCTATGGCTACACCTTC
CASSLGLTVGYGYTF
>TRBV11-2|TRBJ2-7|TRBD2|NA
TGTGCCAGCAGCCCCTTCCCCGGGACTAGCGGGAGATTCTCCTACGAGCAGTACTTC
CASSPFPGTSGRFSYEQYF
>TRBV5-1|TRBJ2-1|TRBD2|NA
TGCGCCAGCAGCGGAGGAGCGGGGAGCTCCTACAATGAGCAGTTCTTC
CASSGGAGSSYNEQFF